A selection of T cell receptor beta chains follows, all from one sample in a study of cytomegalovirus exposure and HLA in healthy donors. Repertoires were generated with immunoSEQ multiplex PCR, while TCRdb's copy carries only in-frame clones and drops some. Altogether roughly 150,000 clones are present, over 70% being singletons, with the ten largest covering about 3.4%. The sample taken for sequencing was PBMCs. These receptors originate from a man aged 40-49 years in good health and CMV-seronegative. Both conserved end residues are part of each CDR3. D genes are given only for firm matches. Clone size appears in some rows only: once, few, many, or a class for an expanded clone.

J gene | clone size | D gene | V gene | CDR3 DNA | CDR3 protein
TRBJ1-2 | NA | NA | TRBV6-1 | TGTGCCAGCAGTGAAATGACAAGCCCTAACTATGGCTACACCTTC | CASSEMTSPNYGYTF
TRBJ1-2 | NA | NA | TRBV5-6 | TGTGCCAGCAGCTTGTATGAGTATGGCTACACCTTC | CASSLYEYGYTF
TRBJ1-5 | NA | TRBD1 | TRBV4-1 | TGCGCCAGCAGCCTACCCCCGGGACAGGGGGAACAGCCCCAGCATTTT | CASSLPPGQGEQPQHF
TRBJ2-7 | NA | TRBD1 | TRBV5-6 | TGTGCCAGCAGCGGGACAGATAAGCCCTACGAGCAGTACTTC | CASSGTDKPYEQYF
TRBJ2-7 | NA | TRBD2 | TRBV27 | TGTGCCAGCAGTTACGCGGGAGGGCCAATCTACGAGCAGTACTTC | CASSYAGGPIYEQYF
TRBJ2-7 | NA | NA | TRBV27 | TGTGCCAGCAGTTTAGGAGGCGAGCAGTACTTC | CASSLGGEQYF
TRBJ1-5 | few | TRBD1 | TRBV29-1 | TGCAGCGTTGCGGACAGGGTGGAGGGTCAGCCCCAGCATTTT | CSVADRVEGQPQHF
TRBJ2-3 | NA | TRBD2 | TRBV5-6 | TGTGCCAGCAGCATGGGACTAGCGGGGGGTTACGATACGCAGTATTTT | CASSMGLAGGYDTQYF
TRBJ2-1 | NA | NA | TRBV7-2 | TGTGCCAGCAGCCCGCCGAGATACAATGAGCAGTTCTTC | CASSPPRYNEQFF
TRBJ2-5 | NA | TRBD2 | TRBV2 | TGTGCCAGCAGTGTCAGCGGGAGCTCCGAGACCCAGTACTTC | CASSVSGSSETQYF
TRBJ2-7 | few | NA | TRBV29-1 | TGCAGCGTGCGGGAAGGGGTCGACTACGAGCAGTACTTC | CSVREGVDYEQYF
TRBJ1-1 | NA | TRBD1 | TRBV4-1 | TGCGCCAGCAGCCAAGACCCGACAGGGGTGAACACTGAAGCTTTCTTT | CASSQDPTGVNTEAFF
TRBJ2-5 | NA | TRBD1 | TRBV27 | TGTGCCAGCAGTTTATCCCGGCAGGGGGCGGTTCGGGAGACCCAGTACTTC | CASSLSRQGAVRETQYF
TRBJ2-2 | NA | TRBD1 | TRBV5-1 | TGCGCCAGCAGCCGTACCCGGGGACAGGGTTCCGGGGAGCTGTTTTTT | CASSRTRGQGSGELFF
TRBJ1-5 | NA | NA | TRBV5-1 | TGCGCCAGCGGACAGCAGAATCAGCCCCAGCATTTT | CASGQQNQPQHF
TRBJ2-7 | NA | NA | TRBV5-6 | TGTGCCAGCAGCTTATACGCCTTGGACAGCTACGAGCAGTACTTC | CASSLYALDSYEQYF
TRBJ1-1 | NA | TRBD1 | TRBV19 | TGTGCCAGTAGTAGGGACAGGGACACTGAAGCTTTCTTT | CASSRDRDTEAFF
TRBJ2-2 | NA | TRBD1 | TRBV5-1 | TGCGCCAGCAGCTGGGGACAGGATCATAACACCGGGGAGCTGTTTTTT | CASSWGQDHNTGELFF
TRBJ2-7 | NA | TRBD1 | TRBV28 | TGTGCCAGCGGATACCCGGACAGGGCGTACGAGCAGTACTTC | CASGYPDRAYEQYF
TRBJ2-3 | NA | NA | TRBV6-1 | TGTGCCAGCAGTGAAGCAACAGGGACCGGCACAGATACGCAGTATTTT | CASSEATGTGTDTQYF
TRBJ2-5 | NA | TRBD2 | TRBV4-1 | TGCGCCAGCAGCCAGGTCGGACTAGCGGGAGGGCCACGGGAGACCCAGTACTTC | CASSQVGLAGGPRETQYF
TRBJ2-3 | NA | NA | TRBV10-3 | TGTGCCATCAGTGACTCCCATCGGGGCACAGATACGCAGTATTTT | CAISDSHRGTDTQYF
TRBJ2-2 | NA | TRBD2 | TRBV27 | TGTGCCAGCAGTCAGGGACTAGCGGGAGTTGCCGGGGAGCTGTTTTTT | CASSQGLAGVAGELFF
TRBJ2-6 | NA | NA | TRBV5-6 | TGTGCCAGCAGGGAGTGGAGGGGTTTATCTGGGGCCAACGTCCTGACTTTC | CASREWRGLSGANVLTF
TRBJ2-7 | NA | NA | TRBV11-1 | TGTGCCAGCAGCTTATCAGGGGAGCAGTACTTC | CASSLSGEQYF
TRBJ2-7 | NA | NA | TRBV18 | TGTGCCAGCTCACCCTCGGAGGGCATCGCCTACGAGCAGTACTTC | CASSPSEGIAYEQYF
TRBJ2-5 | NA | NA | TRBV7-9 | TGTGCCAGCAGCCTCAGGGGAGAGGAGACCCAGTACTTC | CASSLRGEETQYF
TRBJ2-5 | NA | TRBD2 | TRBV11-3 | TGTGCCAGCAGCCCGGGGGGGAGCCAAGAGACCCAGTACTTC | CASSPGGSQETQYF
TRBJ2-7 | NA | TRBD1 | TRBV6-5 | TGTGCCAGCAGTTTAGGACAGGGTTACTACGAGCAGTACTTC | CASSLGQGYYEQYF
TRBJ2-2 | NA | NA | TRBV14 | TGTGCCAGCAGCCAATTCAGGGAGAACACCGGGGAGCTGTTTTTT | CASSQFRENTGELFF
TRBJ2-7 | NA | NA | TRBV6-1 | TGTGCCAGCCCCCTCGACGAGCAGTACTTC | CASPLDEQYF
TRBJ2-1 | few | NA | TRBV5-6 | TGTGCCAGCAGCTTACCAGGAAGCTCCTACAATGAGCAGTTCTTC | CASSLPGSSYNEQFF
TRBJ2-5 | NA | NA | TRBV7-3 | TGTGCCAGCAGCTTCCAGGGATCAGCAGAGACCCAGTACTTC | CASSFQGSAETQYF
TRBJ1-5 | few | NA | TRBV6-6 | TGTGCCAGCAGTTACGTCTCAGGGAAAAGGGATCAGCCCCAGCATTTT | CASSYVSGKRDQPQHF
TRBJ1-1 | NA | NA | TRBV13 | TGTGCCAGCAGCTTTGATCGTGGGAGGGGGATTGACACTGAAGCTTTCTTT | CASSFDRGRGIDTEAFF
TRBJ1-4 | NA | NA | TRBV21-1 | TGTGCCAGCAGCAAAGCACTTTCGAATGAAAAACTGTTTTTT | CASSKALSNEKLFF
TRBJ2-7 | few | NA | TRBV30 | TGTGCCTGGAGTCAGGGTGACGAGCAGTACTTC | CAWSQGDEQYF
TRBJ1-1 | few | NA | TRBV19 | TGTGCCAGTAGTATTTATCGCAGGGAGAACACTGAAGCTTTCTTT | CASSIYRRENTEAFF
TRBJ2-3 | NA | NA | TRBV7-9 | TGTGCCAGCAGCCAAGGGGGGGCGGGGGTTCAGTATTTT | CASSQGGAGVQYF
TRBJ1-2 | NA | NA | TRBV19 | TGTGCCAGTAGTATCGGTCTCATAGGGGAATCTAACTATGGCTACACCTTC | CASSIGLIGESNYGYTF
TRBJ2-7 | NA | TRBD2 | TRBV5-1 | TGCGCCAGCAGCTTAGTGGCGGGGGAGCGACCCTACGAGCAGTACTTC | CASSLVAGERPYEQYF
TRBJ1-3 | NA | NA | TRBV7-8 | TGTGCCAGCAACTTGGGGGCAGGGCCAGGAAACACCATATATTTT | CASNLGAGPGNTIYF
TRBJ1-1 | few | TRBD1 | TRBV5-4 | TGTGCCAGCAGCTGGGACAGTTACGCCACTGAAGCTTTCTTT | CASSWDSYATEAFF
TRBJ2-4 | NA | TRBD1 | TRBV6-6 | TGTGCCAGCATCGACAGGGATCACGGCCCCAAAAACATTCAGTACTTC | CASIDRDHGPKNIQYF
TRBJ2-7 | NA | NA | TRBV7-8 | TGTGCCAGCAGCTTTATGACAGGAGGCTACGAGCAGTACTTC | CASSFMTGGYEQYF
TRBJ2-1 | NA | NA | TRBV6-1 | TGTGCCAGCACCCGAACAAGGGGGAATGAGCAGTTCTTC | CASTRTRGNEQFF
TRBJ1-2 | NA | NA | TRBV4-3 | TGCGCCAGCAGCCAAGATTCCTTAAACTATGGCTACACCTTC | CASSQDSLNYGYTF
TRBJ2-1 | NA | TRBD2 | TRBV6-5 | TGTGCCAGCAGTTACCCCCGCGGGGGGCGACGCAATGAGCAGTTCTTC | CASSYPRGGRRNEQFF
TRBJ2-1 | few | TRBD2 | TRBV30 | TGTGCCTGGAATAGCGGGAGGGCCTACAATGAGCAGTTCTTC | CAWNSGRAYNEQFF
TRBJ2-7 | once | TRBD1 | TRBV19 | TGTGCCAGTAGTAGGACAGGACCCAGCTACGAGCAGTACTTC | CASSRTGPSYEQYF
TRBJ2-2 | NA | TRBD2 | TRBV4-2 | TGTGCCAGCAGTCAGACAGCGGGAGAAGGGGCCGGGGAGCTGTTTTTT | CASSQTAGEGAGELFF
TRBJ1-2 | NA | TRBD1 | TRBV6-6 | TGTGCCAGCAGTTACTCGACTGGGACAGAGTATGGCTACACCTTC | CASSYSTGTEYGYTF
TRBJ1-5 | few | TRBD1 | TRBV6-5 | TGTGCCAGCAGAGGACAGGGGGCGGGACAGCCCCAGCATTTT | CASRGQGAGQPQHF
TRBJ2-7 | medium-sized | TRBD1 | TRBV5-6 | TGTGCCAGCAGCGCGGGCGGGACAGGGTCGGCCGAGCAGTACTTC | CASSAGGTGSAEQYF
TRBJ1-2 | NA | NA | TRBV6-1 | TGTGCCAGCAGGACGGATGGGCAGGTCCATGGCTACACCTTC | CASRTDGQVHGYTF